Only a few counts were recorded for the clone carrying this T cell receptor beta chain. Its antigen is unknown. The data stem from a study of CD8 T cells in ankylosing spondylitis. Study-wide points: Some motif variants had been reported before (in reactive arthritis synovial fluid and blood). Disease-linked clones were CD8+ and relatively rare in peripheral blood. There was reportedly significant enrichment of clones that were disease-linked in matched ankylosing spondylitis synovial fluid. In ankylosing spondylitis blood, a motif of fewer than 10 highly homologous TCR beta variants appeared characteristic.

In making TCR beta libraries, quantitative 5'-RACE with molecular barcodes was used. TCRdb redid the calling of the 5' RACE reads with MiXCR, one entry per CDR3 protein. The table lists some 840,000 distinct CDR3 sequences, 12% of them singletons. This CDR3 is 13 amino acids long. Germline V gene lookup returns CDR1 MNHNS and CDR2 SASEGT. Trimming cost V 7 bases and J 4 bases, with 12 bases left between them. The source of this sequence is a male donor with ankylosing spondylitis. This chain links TRBV6-1 with TRBJ2-3, with D maybe TRBD2 (5 bases). Material for sequencing was blood, either unsorted or a sorted T cell fraction (not recorded which). The CDR3 region has the DNA TGTGCCAGCAAGAGGGAGTGGGCAGATACGCAGTATTTT. Encoded protein: CASKREWADTQYF.